Listed here are 3 T cell receptor beta chains from one sample, sequenced in a study of Ad26.COV2.S vaccination and SARS-CoV-2 variants. Described treatment: about 20 received Ad26.COV2.S at low or high dose, single or two shots; several received placebo; per-sample allocation not given. Vaccine and placebo recipients were sampled on day 63 after the first injection. Libraries were prepared by immunoSEQ multiplex PCR; TCRdb keeps only in-frame clonotypes and omits some of them. This table holds 400,000 to 500,000 clones, approximately 92% found once. The specimen comprised peripheral blood, sampled in a trial of Ad26.COV2.S vaccine versus placebo. These receptors all come from a person aged 18 to 59 who received the Ad26.COV2.S COVID-19 vaccine or a placebo.

The gene calls are TRBV5-6 and TRBJ1-1, with D tentatively TRBD1 (6 bases). V lost 4 bases to trimming and J lost 0 bases, with 13 bases between them. The CDR3 covers 15 residues. The V gene's germline CDR1 is SGHDT and CDR2 YYEEEE. The CDR3: CASSPLDRLNTEAFF. The CDR3 DNA reads TGTGCCAGCAGCCCACTGGACAGATTGAACACTGAAGCTTTCTTT.

The chain uses TRBV5-1 and TRBJ2-5; D not certain. V gave up 0 bases and J gave up 5 bases, with 8 bases separating them. CDR1 and CDR2 from the germline V gene are SGHRS and YFSETQ. The CDR3 length is 13 residues. The CDR3 bases are TGCGCCAGCAGCTTGGTACCCTCGGAGACCCAGTACTTC. Translation gives CASSLVPSETQYF.

V is TRBV7-2 and J is TRBJ1-2; D uncertain. The CDR3 has 13 amino acids. The ends were cut back, 4 bases at V and 6 bases at J, with 12 bases in the middle. Per germline, CDR1 SGHTA and CDR2 FQGNSA. The CDR3 region is CASSSSIPNGYTF. The CDR3 DNA reads TGTGCCAGCAGCTCAAGCATCCCCAATGGCTACACCTTC. The entire variable domain, with the rest obtained from reference TRBV7-2 and TRBJ1-2, is as follows: GAGVSQSPSNKVTEKGKDVELRCDPISGHTALYWYRQSLGQGLEFLIYFQGNSAPDKSGLPSDRFSAERTGGSVSTLTIQRTQQEDSAVYLCASSSSIPNGYTFGSGTRLTVV.